This T cell receptor beta chain was found in a study of T cells in Graves' hyperthyroidism and ophthalmopathy. This clonotype was detected many times. Amplification of TCR beta CDR3 regions used RNA as the template. First-round RT-PCR of the TCR CDR3 relied on the HTBI primer set. MiXCR was run by TCRdb on the multiplex PCR reads, yielding one entry per CDR3 protein. The repertoire has 250,000 to 300,000 distinct CDR3 sequences, approximately 15% of them found once; the top ten carry 13%. The CDR3 spans 13 residues. Trimming pared 3 bases from V and 0 bases from J, leaving 8 bases between. CDR1 is DFQATT, CDR2 SNEGSKA, per germline (reference sequence).

The origin of this receptor is a woman in her 40s with Graves' hyperthyroidism that later progressed to Graves' ophthalmopathy. The sequenced sample was blood. This sequence joins TRBV20-1 and TRBJ1-2; a possible D gene is TRBD1 (6 bases). The CDR3 loop is CSARDRANYGYTF. The CDR3 DNA is TGCAGTGCTAGGGACAGAGCTAACTATGGCTACACCTTC.